What follows describes a single TCR beta chain. Deletions cut 2 bases from V and 3 bases from J, with 20 bases between. Germline-derived CDR1 and CDR2 are SGHAT and FQNNGV. This CDR3 is built from 19 residues. As handled by the study authors: Reference gene primer amplification in the assay estimated nucleated cell counts. Here immunoSEQ multiplex PCR was the method, and the copy in TCRdb shows in-frame clones only, minus some. That table gives V, J and clone size, and the DNA gave D and trimming. The data contain over 100,000 clones, 88% of them seen just once; the ten biggest clones take up about 9.4%. This specimen belongs to a study of blood T cell repertoires in COVID-19. About the research overall: Sites in the United States, Italy and Spain provided acute and convalescent COVID-19 samples. T cells, B-cell-depleted T cells, or PBMCs provided the cDNA or gDNA that served as material.

This TCR came from a man aged 50 to 60 with acute or convalescent COVID-19. The sample taken for sequencing was peripheral blood. The genes are TRBV11-2 and TRBJ1-6, with a weak D call TRBD1 (6 bases). The CDR3 nucleotides read TGTGCCAGCAGCTTATGGGGATTAAGGGGGATCAACTATAATTCACCCCTCCACTTT. It specifies CASSLWGLRGINYNSPLHF.